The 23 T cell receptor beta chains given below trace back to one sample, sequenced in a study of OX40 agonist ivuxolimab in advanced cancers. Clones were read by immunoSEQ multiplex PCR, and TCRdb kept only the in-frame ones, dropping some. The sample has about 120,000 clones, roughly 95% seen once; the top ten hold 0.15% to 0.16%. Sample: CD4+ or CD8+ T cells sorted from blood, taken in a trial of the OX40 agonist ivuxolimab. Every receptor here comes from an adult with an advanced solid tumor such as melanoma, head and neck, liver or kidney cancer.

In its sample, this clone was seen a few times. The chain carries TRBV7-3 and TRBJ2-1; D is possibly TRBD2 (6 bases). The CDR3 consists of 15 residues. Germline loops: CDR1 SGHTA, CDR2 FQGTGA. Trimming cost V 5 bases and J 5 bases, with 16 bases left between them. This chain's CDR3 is CASSPLAGINNEQFF. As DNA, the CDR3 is TGTGCCAGCAGCCCACTAGCCGGCATCAACAATGAGCAGTTCTTC. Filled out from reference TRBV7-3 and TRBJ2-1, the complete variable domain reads GAGVSQTPSNKVTEKGKYVELRCDPISGHTALYWYRQSLGQGPEFLIYFQGTGAADDSGLPNDRFFAVRPEGSVSTLKIQRTERGDSAVYLCASSPLAGINNEQFFGPGTRLTVL.

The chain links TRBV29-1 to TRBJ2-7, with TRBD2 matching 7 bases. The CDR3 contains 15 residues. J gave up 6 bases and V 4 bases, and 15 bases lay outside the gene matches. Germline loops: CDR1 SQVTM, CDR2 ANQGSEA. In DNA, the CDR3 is TGCAGCGTTGTTAGCGACAAAGGAGGACTAGGCGAGCAGTACTTC. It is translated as CSVVSDKGGLGEQYF.

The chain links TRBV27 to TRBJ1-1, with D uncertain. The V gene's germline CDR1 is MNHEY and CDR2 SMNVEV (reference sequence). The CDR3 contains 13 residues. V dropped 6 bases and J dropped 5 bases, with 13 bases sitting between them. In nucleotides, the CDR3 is TGTGCCAGCAGCCCAAGGGCGGTGACTGAAGCTTTCTTT. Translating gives CASSPRAVTEAFF.

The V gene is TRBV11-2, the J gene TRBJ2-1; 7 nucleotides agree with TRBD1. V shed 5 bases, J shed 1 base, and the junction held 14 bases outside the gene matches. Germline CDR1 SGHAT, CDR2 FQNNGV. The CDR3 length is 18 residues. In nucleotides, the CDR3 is TGTGCCAGCAGCCCTACTCAACCACAGGGGACATCCTACAATGAGCAGTTCTTC. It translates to CASSPTQPQGTSYNEQFF.

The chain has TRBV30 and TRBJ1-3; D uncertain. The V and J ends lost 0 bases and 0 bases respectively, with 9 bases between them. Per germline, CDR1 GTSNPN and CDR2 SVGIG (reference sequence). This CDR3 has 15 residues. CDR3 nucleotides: TGTGCCTGGAGTGTACGGGTGAGCTCTGGAAACACCATATATTTT. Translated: CAWSVRVSSGNTIYF.

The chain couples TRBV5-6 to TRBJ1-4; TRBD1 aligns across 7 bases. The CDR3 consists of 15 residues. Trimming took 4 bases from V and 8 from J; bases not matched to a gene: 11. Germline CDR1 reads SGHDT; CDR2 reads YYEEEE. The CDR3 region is CASSLTGKVQEKLFF. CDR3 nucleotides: TGTGCCAGCAGCCTGACAGGGAAGGTGCAAGAAAAACTGTTTTTT.

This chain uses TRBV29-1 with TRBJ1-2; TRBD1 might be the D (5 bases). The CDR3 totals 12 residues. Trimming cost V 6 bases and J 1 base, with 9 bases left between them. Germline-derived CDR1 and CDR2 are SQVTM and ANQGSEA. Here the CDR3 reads CSVGASNYGYTF. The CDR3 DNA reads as TGCAGCGTCGGGGCCAGTAACTATGGCTACACCTTC.

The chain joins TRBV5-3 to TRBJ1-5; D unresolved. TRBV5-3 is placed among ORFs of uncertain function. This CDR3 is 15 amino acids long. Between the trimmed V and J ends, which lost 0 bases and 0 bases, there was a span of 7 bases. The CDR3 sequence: CARSLGQYSNQPQHF. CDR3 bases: TGTGCCAGAAGCTTGGGGCAGTATAGCAATCAGCCCCAGCATTTT.

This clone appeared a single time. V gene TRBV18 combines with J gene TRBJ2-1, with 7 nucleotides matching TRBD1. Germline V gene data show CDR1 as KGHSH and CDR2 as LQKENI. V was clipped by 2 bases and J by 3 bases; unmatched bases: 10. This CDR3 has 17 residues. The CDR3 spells CASSPLATGQHYNEQFF. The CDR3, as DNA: TGTGCCAGCTCACCATTGGCTACGGGACAGCACTACAATGAGCAGTTCTTC.

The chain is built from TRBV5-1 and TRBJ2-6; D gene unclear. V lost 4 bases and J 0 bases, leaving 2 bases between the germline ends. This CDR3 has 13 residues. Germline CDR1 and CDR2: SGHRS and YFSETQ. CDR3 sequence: CASSPSGANVLTF. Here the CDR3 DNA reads TGCGCCAGCAGCCCCTCTGGGGCCAACGTCCTGACTTTC.

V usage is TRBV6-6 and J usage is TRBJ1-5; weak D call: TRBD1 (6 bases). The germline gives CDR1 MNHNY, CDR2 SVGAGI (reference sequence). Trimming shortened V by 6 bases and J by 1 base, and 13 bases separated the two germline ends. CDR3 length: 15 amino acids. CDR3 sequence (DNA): TGTGCCAGCAGAGTGACAGGATCAAGCAATCAGCCCCAGCATTTT. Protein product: CASRVTGSSNQPQHF.

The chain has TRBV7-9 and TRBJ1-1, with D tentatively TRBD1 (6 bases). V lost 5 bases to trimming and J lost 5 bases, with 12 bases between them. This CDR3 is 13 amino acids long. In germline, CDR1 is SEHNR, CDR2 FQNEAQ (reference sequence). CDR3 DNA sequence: TGTGCCAGCAGCGTAAAGGGGGGGACTGAAGCTTTCTTT. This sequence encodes CASSVKGGTEAFF. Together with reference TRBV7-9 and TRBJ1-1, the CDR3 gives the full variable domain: DTGVSQNPRHKITKRGQNVTFRCDPISEHNRLYWYRQTLGQGPEFLTYFQNEAQLEKSRLLSDRFSAERPKGSFSTLEIQRTEQGDSAMYLCASSVKGGTEAFFGQGTRLTVV.

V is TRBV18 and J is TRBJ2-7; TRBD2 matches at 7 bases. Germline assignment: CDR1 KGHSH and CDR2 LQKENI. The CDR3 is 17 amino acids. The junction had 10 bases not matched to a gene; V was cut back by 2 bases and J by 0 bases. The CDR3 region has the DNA TGTGCCAGCTCACCAACCCTAGCGGAGTTTAGCTCCTACGAGCAGTACTTC. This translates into CASSPTLAEFSSYEQYF.

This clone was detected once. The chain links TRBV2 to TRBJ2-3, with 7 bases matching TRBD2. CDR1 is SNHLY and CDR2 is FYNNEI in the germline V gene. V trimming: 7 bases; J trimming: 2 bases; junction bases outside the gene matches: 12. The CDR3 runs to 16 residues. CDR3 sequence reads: CASTEETSRPTDTQYF. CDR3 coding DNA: TGTGCCAGCACCGAGGAGACTAGCCGACCCACAGATACGCAGTATTTT. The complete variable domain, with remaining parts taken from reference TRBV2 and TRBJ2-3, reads EPEVTQTPSHQVTQMGQEVILRCVPISNHLYFYWYRQILGQKVEFLVSFYNNEISEKSEIFDDQFSVERPDGSNFTLKIRSTKLEDSAMYFCASTEETSRPTDTQYFGPGTRLTVL.

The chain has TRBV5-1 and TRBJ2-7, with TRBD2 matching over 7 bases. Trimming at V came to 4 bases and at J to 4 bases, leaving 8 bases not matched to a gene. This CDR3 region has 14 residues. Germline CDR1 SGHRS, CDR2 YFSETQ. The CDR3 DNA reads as TGCGCCAGCAGCGGCTCGGGGGGTTGGTACGAGCAGTACTTC. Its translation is CASSGSGGWYEQYF.

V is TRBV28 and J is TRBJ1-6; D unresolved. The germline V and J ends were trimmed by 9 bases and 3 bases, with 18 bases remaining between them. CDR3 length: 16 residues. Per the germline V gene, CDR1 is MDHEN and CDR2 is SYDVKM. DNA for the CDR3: TGTGCCAGTAAGAGAGGGCGTCAGATCTATAATTCACCCCTCCACTTT. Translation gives CASKRGRQIYNSPLHF.

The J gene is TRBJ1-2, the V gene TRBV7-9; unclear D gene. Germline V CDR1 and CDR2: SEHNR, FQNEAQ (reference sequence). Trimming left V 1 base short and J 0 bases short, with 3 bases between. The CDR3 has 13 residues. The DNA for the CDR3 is TGTGCCAGCAGCTTAGGGGCTAACTATGGCTACACCTTC. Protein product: CASSLGANYGYTF.

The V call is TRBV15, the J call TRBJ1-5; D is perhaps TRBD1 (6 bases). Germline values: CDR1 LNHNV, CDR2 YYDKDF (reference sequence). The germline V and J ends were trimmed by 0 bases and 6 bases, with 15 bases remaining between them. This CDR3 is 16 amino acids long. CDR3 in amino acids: CATSRDLGGEFQPQHF. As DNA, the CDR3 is TGTGCCACCAGCAGAGATCTGGGGGGCGAGTTTCAGCCCCAGCATTTT.

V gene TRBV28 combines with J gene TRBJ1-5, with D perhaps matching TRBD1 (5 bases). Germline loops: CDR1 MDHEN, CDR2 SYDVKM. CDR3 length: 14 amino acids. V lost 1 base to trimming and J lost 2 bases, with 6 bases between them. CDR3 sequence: CASSLLGGNQPQHF. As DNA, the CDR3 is TGTGCCAGCAGTTTATTAGGGGGCAATCAGCCCCAGCATTTT.

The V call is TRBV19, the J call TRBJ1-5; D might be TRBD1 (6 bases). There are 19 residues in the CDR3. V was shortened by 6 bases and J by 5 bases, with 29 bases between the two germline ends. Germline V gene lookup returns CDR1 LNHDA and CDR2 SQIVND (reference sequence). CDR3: CASRWNRVPANLSHQPQHF. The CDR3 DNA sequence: TGTGCCAGTAGGTGGAACAGGGTTCCGGCCAACCTTTCACATCAGCCCCAGCATTTT.

CDR3 region: CASSLKQAPYGYTF. The CDR3 DNA sequence: TGTGCCAGCAGCTTGAAGCAGGCACCATATGGCTACACCTTC. The genes are TRBV5-6 and TRBJ1-2; D is unresolved. V dropped 1 base and J dropped 5 bases, with 12 bases sitting between them. This CDR3 is 14 amino acids long. The germline V gene encodes CDR1 SGHDT and CDR2 YYEEEE.

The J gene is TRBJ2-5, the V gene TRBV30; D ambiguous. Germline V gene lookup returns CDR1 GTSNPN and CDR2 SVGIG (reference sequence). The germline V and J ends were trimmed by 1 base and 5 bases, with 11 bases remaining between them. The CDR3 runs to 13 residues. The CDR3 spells CAWSGNRWETQYF. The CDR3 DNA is TGTGCCTGGAGTGGAAACCGGTGGGAGACCCAGTACTTC.

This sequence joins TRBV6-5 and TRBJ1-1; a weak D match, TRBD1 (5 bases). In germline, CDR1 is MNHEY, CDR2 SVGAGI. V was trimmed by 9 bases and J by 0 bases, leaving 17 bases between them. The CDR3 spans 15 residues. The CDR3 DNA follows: TGTGCCAGTTCTTCACCGGGACTTATGAACACTGAAGCTTTCTTT. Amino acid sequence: CASSSPGLMNTEAFF.